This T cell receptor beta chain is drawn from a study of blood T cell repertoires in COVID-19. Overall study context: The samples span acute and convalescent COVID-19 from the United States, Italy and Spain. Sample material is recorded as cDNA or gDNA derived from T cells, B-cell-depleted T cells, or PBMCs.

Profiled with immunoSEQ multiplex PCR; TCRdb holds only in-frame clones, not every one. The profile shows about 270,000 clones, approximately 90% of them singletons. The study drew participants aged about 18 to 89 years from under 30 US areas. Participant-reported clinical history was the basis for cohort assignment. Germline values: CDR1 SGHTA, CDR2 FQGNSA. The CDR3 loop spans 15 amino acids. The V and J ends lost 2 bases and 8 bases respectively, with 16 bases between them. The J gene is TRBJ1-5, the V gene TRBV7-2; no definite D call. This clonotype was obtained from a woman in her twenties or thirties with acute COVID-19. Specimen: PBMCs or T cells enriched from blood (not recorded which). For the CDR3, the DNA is TGTGCCAGCAGCTTAAACTTAAGGAGTTCAGAGCCCCAGCATTTT. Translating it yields CASSLNLRSSEPQHF. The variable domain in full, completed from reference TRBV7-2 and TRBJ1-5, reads GAGVSQSPSNKVTEKGKDVELRCDPISGHTALYWYRQSLGQGLEFLIYFQGNSAPDKSGLPSDRFSAERTGGSVSTLTIQRTQQEDSAVYLCASSLNLRSSEPQHFGDGTRLSIL.